The 25 T cell receptor beta chains given below trace back to one sample, sequenced in a study of CD8+ T cells in alopecia areata. Treatment in this sample: oral pan-JAK inhibitor, 5-10 mg twice daily. The authors extracted RNA and reverse transcribed it into cDNA as the sequencing template. Produced via immunoSEQ multiplex PCR; TCRdb's table is partial and in-frame only. The table includes around 210,000 clones, over 60% detected once. The sequencing here drew on CD4+ T cells sorted from blood, taken at week 4, from a patient treated with tofacitinib. These TCRs come from a human donor with alopecia areata.

The chain links TRBV29-1 to TRBJ2-1; unclear D gene. The V and J ends lost 3 bases and 2 bases respectively, with 14 bases between them. The CDR3 extends over 15 amino acids. Germline V lookup: CDR1 SQVTM, CDR2 ANQGSEA. CDR3 coding DNA: TGCAGCGTTGATCCAGGATTCTCAACCTACAATGAGCAGTTCTTC. Translating it yields CSVDPGFSTYNEQFF.

This sequence joins TRBV11-3 and TRBJ2-2; a possible D gene is TRBD2 (5 bases). CDR3 length: 19 residues. V shed 1 base and J shed 5 bases, with 23 bases lying between them. CDR1 and CDR2 from the germline V gene are SGHNT and YENEEA. Written as DNA, the CDR3 is TGTGCCAGCAGCTTAGGTCGTGGTGGCGGCCGTCCGGGAACCGGGGAGCTGTTTTTT. It codes for CASSLGRGGGRPGTGELFF.

This chain links TRBV11-1 with TRBJ2-1, with 10 bases lining up with TRBD1. V was pared by 3 bases and J by 8 bases, with 1 base of the junction left unmatched. The germline CDR1 and CDR2 sequences are SGHAT and FQDESV (reference sequence). The CDR3 length is 13 residues. The CDR3 DNA sequence: TGTGCCAGCAGCTTCGACAGGGGGCATGAGCAGTTCTTC. Amino acid sequence: CASSFDRGHEQFF.

The chain carries TRBV5-1 and TRBJ2-5, with D possibly TRBD1 on 6 matching bases. V lost 0 bases and J 1 base, leaving 10 bases between the germline ends. There are 15 residues in the CDR3. Germline V CDR1 and CDR2: SGHRS, YFSETQ. The DNA of the CDR3 is TGCGCCAGCAGCTTGGTACGAGGGGGCCAAGAGACCCAGTACTTC. Translating it yields CASSLVRGGQETQYF.

The V and J genes are TRBV30 and TRBJ1-2; D is unclear. The CDR3 runs 15 residues. V shed 0 bases and J shed 5 bases, with 16 bases lying between them. CDR1 is GTSNPN, CDR2 SVGIG, per germline (reference sequence). In DNA, the CDR3 is TGTGCCTGGAGTGTTGGCACTCTCCGAGGGTATGGCTACACCTTC. This encodes CAWSVGTLRGYGYTF.

This clone appeared a few times. V is TRBV6-6 and J is TRBJ2-1; the match to TRBD1 covers 8 bases. The germline CDR1 and CDR2 sequences are MNHNY and SVGAGI (reference sequence). After removal of 4 bases from V and 6 bases from J, the junction contained 8 bases not matched to a gene. The CDR3 has 15 residues. In DNA form, the CDR3 reads TGTGCCAGCAGTTCACAGGGGGTAAGAGGCAATGAGCAGTTCTTC. Its translation is CASSSQGVRGNEQFF.

This clone was observed a handful of times. The chain combines TRBV29-1 with TRBJ2-5, with D possibly being TRBD1 (6 bases). This CDR3 contains 14 residues. Trimming removed 6 bases from V and 1 base from J, with 15 bases in between. The germline V gene encodes CDR1 SQVTM and CDR2 ANQGSEA. CDR3 sequence (DNA): TGCAGCGTCTCAATCACAGGGTTCCAAGAGACCCAGTACTTC. It yields the protein CSVSITGFQETQYF.

The rearrangement links TRBV25-1 to TRBJ1-2; D gene unclear. This CDR3 is built from 11 residues. V was cut by 7 bases and J by 4 bases, with 7 bases left in between. Germline CDR1 reads MGHDK; CDR2 reads SYGVNS. The chain's CDR3 is CASMDFYGYTF. CDR3 nucleotides: TGTGCCAGCATGGACTTCTATGGCTACACCTTC.

The chain is built from TRBV10-3 and TRBJ2-3, with 13 nucleotides matching TRBD2. CDR1 is ENHRY, CDR2 SYGVKD, per germline. This CDR3 has 18 residues. With 4 bases clipped from V and 6 bases from J, the junction kept 13 bases outside the gene matches. The CDR3 nucleotides read TGTGCCATCAGTGCCACCACCGGGACTAGCGGGGTCCGGGATACGCAGTATTTT. Amino acid sequence: CAISATTGTSGVRDTQYF.

The V and J genes are TRBV4-3 and TRBJ2-3; 9 bases map to TRBD2. Trimming took 0 bases from V and 4 from J; bases not matched to a gene: 11. The CDR3 covers 18 residues. Per germline, CDR1 LGHNA and CDR2 YSLEER. The CDR3 coding sequence is TGCGCCAGCAGCCAAGATGGGCCGCGGGGGGGCCCTCCAGATACGCAGTATTTT. Amino acids: CASSQDGPRGGPPDTQYF.

The genes are TRBV20-1 and TRBJ1-2; D unclear. Deletions cut 6 bases from V and 3 bases from J, with 5 bases between. Germline lookup yields CDR1 DFQATT and CDR2 SNEGSKA (reference sequence). The CDR3 is made up of 10 amino acids. In DNA, the CDR3 is TGCAGTGCGTATGACTATGGCTACACCTTC. This codes for CSAYDYGYTF.

The chain uses TRBV30 and TRBJ1-2; 9 nucleotides match TRBD1. In germline, CDR1 is GTSNPN, CDR2 SVGIG (reference sequence). The CDR3 is made up of 12 amino acids. J was trimmed by 7 bases and V by 8 bases; bases with no gene match: 8. The CDR3 sequence is CAQGQGSGGYTF. CDR3 DNA: TGTGCCCAAGGACAGGGGAGTGGTGGCTACACCTTC.

V gene TRBV15 combines with J gene TRBJ1-3; TRBD1 matches 7 bases. V trimming: 1 base; J trimming: 0 bases; junction bases outside the gene matches: 6. There are 17 residues in the CDR3. Germline CDR1 and CDR2: LNHNV and YYDKDF (reference sequence). The CDR3 is CATSRAGQPDSGNTIYF. CDR3 bases: TGTGCCACCAGCAGAGCGGGACAGCCAGACTCTGGAAACACCATATATTTT.

This clone appeared a few times. The rearrangement joins TRBV5-1 to TRBJ2-1; 7 bases are shared with TRBD1. Germline-derived CDR1 and CDR2 are SGHRS and YFSETQ. The V gene end was trimmed by 8 bases and the J gene end by 2 bases; junction bases not matched to a gene: 10. The CDR3 sequence is 15 residues long. The CDR3: CASRVAGGTYNEQFF. The CDR3 DNA reads TGCGCCAGTAGAGTGGCAGGGGGTACCTACAATGAGCAGTTCTTC.

This clone has only a few counts. V is TRBV7-2 and J is TRBJ2-1; D remains ambiguous. This CDR3 is built from 14 residues. Germline V gives CDR1 SGHTA, CDR2 FQGNSA. V gave up 1 base and J gave up 7 bases, with 11 bases separating them. CDR3 bases: TGTGCCAGCAGCTTAGTTGGGGTGGTGAATGAGCAGTTCTTC. Its translation is CASSLVGVVNEQFF.

The chain is built from TRBV29-1 and TRBJ2-3, with TRBD2 matching over 8 bases. Germline CDR1 reads SQVTM; CDR2 reads ANQGSEA. The CDR3 is 14 amino acids. V dropped 6 bases and J dropped 0; count of bases not matched to a gene: 5. CDR3 sequence: CSVRGLVSTDTQYF. The CDR3 DNA reads TGCAGCGTGAGGGGACTAGTTAGCACAGATACGCAGTATTTT.

The CDR3 here is CASSLQGMNEQYF. CDR3 nucleotide sequence: TGCGCCAGCAGCTTGCAGGGCATGAACGAGCAGTACTTC. The rearrangement uses TRBV5-1 and TRBJ2-7; tentative D call: TRBD1 (5 bases). V was shortened by 1 base and J by 5 bases, with 10 bases between the two germline ends. The CDR3 has 13 residues. Looked up from germline, CDR1 is SGHRS and CDR2 is YFSETQ.

J is TRBJ2-7 and V is TRBV30; D is unresolved. Germline V gives CDR1 GTSNPN, CDR2 SVGIG (reference sequence). The V end lost 0 bases, the J end lost 3 bases, and 12 bases lay between the germline ends. The CDR3 sequence is 14 residues long. For the CDR3, the DNA is TGTGCCTGGAGTGTGTCCTTCGTCAGCTACGAGCAGTACTTC. It codes for CAWSVSFVSYEQYF.

This clone was seen a few times. This rearrangement joins TRBV29-1 to TRBJ2-5; D unclear. The CDR3 runs to 14 residues. Trimming removed 0 bases from V and 1 base from J, with 9 bases in between. Germline CDR1 SQVTM, CDR2 ANQGSEA. CDR3: CSVEDGASQETQYF. CDR3 in DNA: TGCAGCGTTGAAGATGGTGCCAGCCAAGAGACCCAGTACTTC.

This clone was seen a few times. The rearrangement links TRBV7-2 to TRBJ2-3; D is undetermined. From germline, CDR1 is SGHTA and CDR2 FQGNSA. The CDR3 is made up of 15 amino acids. Trimming took 0 bases from V and 9 from J, leaving 16 bases between them. This CDR3 reads CASSLAGLNVGTQYF. The CDR3 DNA follows: TGTGCCAGCAGCTTAGCAGGCCTTAATGTAGGAACGCAGTATTTT.

The V call is TRBV30, the J call TRBJ2-2; TRBD1 or TRBD2 may be the D gene (6 bases each). Germline CDR1 is GTSNPN and CDR2 is SVGIG (reference sequence). This CDR3 has 13 residues. The germline V and J ends were trimmed by 0 bases and 7 bases, with 9 bases remaining between them. CDR3 sequence (DNA): TGTGCCTGGAGTGTACAGGGAGGCGGGGAGCTGTTTTTT. It codes for CAWSVQGGGELFF.

The J gene is TRBJ1-2, the V gene TRBV5-6; 8 bases agree with TRBD1. The CDR3 has 12 amino acids. In germline, CDR1 is SGHDT, CDR2 YYEEEE. V trimming: 10 bases; J trimming: 7 bases; junction bases outside the gene matches: 9. As DNA, the CDR3 is TGTGCCTCCGGGACAGGCAGCGGTGGCTACACCTTC. It specifies CASGTGSGGYTF.

This chain connects TRBV10-3 to TRBJ1-2, with D possibly being TRBD1 (5 bases). CDR3 length: 13 residues. The V end lost 0 bases, the J end lost 6 bases, and 8 bases lay between the germline ends. Germline loops: CDR1 ENHRY, CDR2 SYGVKD. CDR3 protein: CAISESQVNGYTF. The CDR3 DNA follows: TGTGCCATCAGTGAGTCACAGGTGAATGGCTACACCTTC.

This clone has a single count. The rearrangement uses TRBV25-1 and TRBJ2-5; 12 bases match TRBD2. CDR1 and CDR2 from the germline V gene are MGHDK and SYGVNS. J gave up 5 bases and V 6 bases, and 7 bases lay outside the gene matches. This CDR3 region has 15 residues. The CDR3 loop is CASSPTTSGGETQYF. For the CDR3, the DNA is TGTGCCAGCAGCCCAACTACTAGCGGGGGGGAGACCCAGTACTTC.

V and J are TRBV2 and TRBJ1-2, with a weak D call TRBD1 (5 bases). Germline CDR1 SNHLY, CDR2 FYNNEI. This CDR3 has 14 amino acids. Trimming pared 6 bases from V and 7 bases from J, leaving 18 bases between. The CDR3 is CASRDAGGTGGYTF. The CDR3 nucleotides read TGTGCCAGCAGAGACGCCGGGGGAACTGGTGGCTACACCTTC.